This T cell receptor (beta chain) is from a study of early T cells in non-severe SARS-CoV-2 infection. TCRdb fed the 5' RACE reads into MiXCR, producing one record per CDR3 protein. Counted here are fewer than 40,000 distinct CDR3 sequences, roughly 5.7% occurring once; the ten biggest clones make up 4.5% to 5.5%. The CDR3 contains 14 residues. Trimming cost V 2 bases and J 2 bases, with 9 bases left between them. Germline V CDR1 and CDR2: WSHSY, SAAADI. Many counts were recorded for this clonotype. Sequenced input: whole blood. V is TRBV10-2 and J is TRBJ1-1; a possible D gene is TRBD1 (5 bases). The sequence was obtained from an adult who was a healthcare worker with PCR-confirmed SARS-CoV-2 infection or an uninfected control (not recorded which). The CDR3: CASSEPTGNTEAFF. CDR3 nucleotides: TGCGCCAGCAGTGAGCCCACAGGCAACACTGAAGCTTTCTTT.